Listed below are T cell receptor beta chains from one sample, sequenced in a study of blood T cell repertoires in COVID-19. Assay: immunoSEQ multiplex PCR; the TCRdb copy retains only in-frame clones and omits some. The data show about 160,000 clones, with approximately 80% seen just once and around 10% held by the top ten. The specimen was peripheral blood. These receptors all come from a woman of 80 years or more with active or convalescent COVID-19. The CDR3 runs from the conserved cysteine through the conserved F or W. D genes are given only for firm matches. Part of the rows lack a size; the others show once, few, many or a class for expanded clones.

clone size	V gene	J gene	D gene	CDR3 DNA	CDR3 protein
NA	TRBV5-4	TRBJ1-1	NA	TGTGCCAGCAGCATACCGGGACACTTGAACACTGAAGCTTTCTTT	CASSIPGHLNTEAFF
once	TRBV7-2	TRBJ1-1	TRBD1	TGTGCCAGCAGCTCCACCGGGACAGGGTTGAACACTGAAGCTTTCTTT	CASSSTGTGLNTEAFF
NA	TRBV6-5	TRBJ2-3	TRBD1	TGTGCCGGTACTACAGGGGGCGTAACAGATACGCAGTATTTT	CAGTTGGVTDTQYF
once	TRBV25-1	TRBJ2-1	TRBD2	TGTGCCAGCAGCCTAACTAGCGGGAGCCACAATGAGCAGTTCTTC	CASSLTSGSHNEQFF
once	TRBV10-1	TRBJ1-5	NA	TGCGCCAGCAGTGAGTCGCCGACCAGCGGGCAGCCCCAGCATTTT	CASSESPTSGQPQHF
NA	TRBV9	TRBJ2-3	NA	TGTGCCAGCAGCGTAGGGGGCAGGGCAGGAACAGATACGCAGTATTTT	CASSVGGRAGTDTQYF
once	TRBV7-2	TRBJ1-3	TRBD1	TGTGCCAGCAGCTTCACAGGAGGGGGCCGATCTGGAAACACCATATATTTT	CASSFTGGGRSGNTIYF
few	TRBV14	TRBJ2-5	TRBD2	TGTGCCAGCTCGGGACTAGCGGGCCTGGAGACCCAGTACTTC	CASSGLAGLETQYF
NA	TRBV10-3	TRBJ2-2	NA	TGTGCCATCAGTGAGGGGATTGGAGGGAATCGCGGCGGGGAGCTGTTTTTT	CAISEGIGGNRGGELFF
few	TRBV11-3	TRBJ2-3	TRBD2	TGTGCCAGCAGCCGTAGCGGGGTCGGCCCAGATACGCAGTATTTT	CASSRSGVGPDTQYF
NA	TRBV12-3/TRBV12-4	TRBJ2-2	TRBD1	TGTGCCAGCAGACAGGGGGCTAATGGGGAGCTGTTTTTT	CASRQGANGELFF
NA	TRBV7-8	TRBJ1-4	NA	TGTGCCAGCAGCTCCCGTCGGTTTGCGGGGACTAATGAAAAACTGTTTTTT	CASSSRRFAGTNEKLFF
NA	TRBV27	TRBJ2-2	TRBD1	TGTGCCAGCACTCTTAGGGGGACAGTCAACACCGGGGAGCTGTTTTTT	CASTLRGTVNTGELFF
NA	TRBV12-3/TRBV12-4	TRBJ1-2	NA	TGTGCCAGCAGTCGACCGGGGGGCTACACCTTC	CASSRPGGYTF
NA	TRBV11-2	TRBJ2-2	TRBD1	TGTGCCAGCAGCAACCGGGACAGGGGGGTCGGGGAGCTGTTTTTT	CASSNRDRGVGELFF
NA	TRBV6-5	TRBJ1-4	NA	TGTGCCAGCAGTTACCAGGGACTAACTAATGAAAAACTGTTTTTT	CASSYQGLTNEKLFF
NA	TRBV7-2	TRBJ1-1	TRBD1	TGTGCCAGCAGCTTCGGGACAGGGAAGGGGGACACTGAAGCTTTCTTT	CASSFGTGKGDTEAFF
NA	TRBV7-2	TRBJ1-2	TRBD1	TGTGCCAGCACCCAGGGGGCGGTCCACACTGGCTACACCTTC	CASTQGAVHTGYTF
NA	TRBV6-2/TRBV6-3	TRBJ1-5	NA	TGTGCCAGCAGTTACCCCCCGAGCAATCAGCCCCAGCATTTT	CASSYPPSNQPQHF
NA	TRBV4-3	TRBJ2-5	TRBD1	TGCGCCAGCAGCCAACTAACAGGGGGCGACGGAGAGACCCAGTACTTC	CASSQLTGGDGETQYF
NA	TRBV7-9	TRBJ2-5	NA	TGTGCCAGCAGCAGGGAGCTCCGACAAGAGACCCAGTACTTC	CASSRELRQETQYF
NA	TRBV23-1	TRBJ2-1	NA	TGCGCCAGCAGTCATCCGTCGAACAGGGGCCGGGAGGGGAATGAGCAGTTCTTC	CASSHPSNRGREGNEQFF
NA	TRBV29-1	TRBJ2-1	NA	TGCAGCGTTGAAGTTAGTGAGCAGTTCTTC	CSVEVSEQFF
NA	TRBV7-9	TRBJ2-7	TRBD2	TGTGCCAGCAGCTTGGGGAGGGGCGAGCAGTACTTC	CASSLGRGEQYF
few	TRBV9	TRBJ2-7	TRBD1	TGTGCCAGCAGCCCCCAGCAGGGGGCCTATCAGTACTTC	CASSPQQGAYQYF
NA	TRBV2	TRBJ2-1	TRBD2	TGTGCCAGCAGTTTAGCGGGGGGGAGGTCCTACAATGAGCAGTTCTTC	CASSLAGGRSYNEQFF
NA	TRBV5-8	TRBJ1-1	TRBD1	TGTGCCAGCAGCCGACAGGGGGGCAGGGCTGAAGCTTTCTTT	CASSRQGGRAEAFF
NA	TRBV19	TRBJ1-1	NA	TGTGCCAGTAGTGACAGGTGGAACACTGAAGCTTTCTTT	CASSDRWNTEAFF
once	TRBV19	TRBJ2-7	TRBD1	TGTGCCAGTAGTACCGGGGACAGGGCATATGGGCAGTACTTC	CASSTGDRAYGQYF
once	TRBV19	TRBJ1-1	NA	TGTGCCAGTAGTATTAATATGGACATTACCCTGAACACTGAAGCTTTCTTT	CASSINMDITLNTEAFF
NA	TRBV11-2	TRBJ2-3	NA	TGTGCCAGCAGTAATAGGACAGGGTCGGGCGGGGGATCGCAGTATTTT	CASSNRTGSGGGSQYF
NA	TRBV18	TRBJ1-1	NA	TGTGCCAGCTCACCACAAGTGCGGGACACTGAAGCTTTCTTT	CASSPQVRDTEAFF
NA	TRBV6-5	TRBJ1-1	NA	TGTGCCAGCAGTTACTCGGGGCGGCGGGGCACTGAAGCTTTCTTT	CASSYSGRRGTEAFF
NA	TRBV15	TRBJ2-7	TRBD2	TGTGCCACCAGCAGAGATCGGGGGGTATCATACGAGCAGTACTTC	CATSRDRGVSYEQYF
NA	TRBV5-6	TRBJ2-1	TRBD2	TGTGCCAGCAGGTCCGGGACTAGCGGGGGGACGAGCTCCTACAATGAGCAGTTCTTC	CASRSGTSGGTSSYNEQFF
NA	TRBV5-1	TRBJ2-7	TRBD2	TGCGCCAGCAGCTTGGAAGTGGCGGGGGGGACCGCCTACGAGCAGTACTTC	CASSLEVAGGTAYEQYF
NA	TRBV5-6	TRBJ2-7	NA	TGTGCCAGCAACCAGCAGGGTCCCTACGAGCAGTACTTC	CASNQQGPYEQYF
NA	TRBV5-6	TRBJ1-3	NA	TGTGCCAGCAGCTTGGGTGCTCTAAGAAACACCATATATTTT	CASSLGALRNTIYF